This passage covers 32 T cell receptor beta chains from one sample sequenced in a study of sequential checkpoint blockade in melanoma (dated by TCRdb to between 2018 and 2021). Library prep was done by the immunoSEQ multiplex PCR assay. Drawn from immuneACCESS, this table holds only the in-frame rearrangements with V and J called that TCRdb kept. Clones are partly lost; checked studies trace under half to an unresolved V gene and leave the rest unexplained. This sample gives some 10,000 clones in total; about four fifths of them show up just once. Approximately 10% of the sample is held by the ten biggest clonotypes. This specimen's treatment or condition label, interpreted: randomized to nivolumab then ipilimumab (arm A) or the reverse (arm B). Sequenced here: CD8+ T cells sorted from blood (inferred from file names), sampled from a patient given nivolumab and ipilimumab in sequence. The receptors originated from a human donor with melanoma.

This chain joins TRBV10-3 and TRBJ1-1, with TRBD1 identical over 7 bases. Germline-derived CDR1 and CDR2 are ENHRY and SYGVKD. With V trimmed by 7 bases and J by 0 bases, 5 bases remained unmatched. The CDR3 loop spans 14 amino acids. This chain's CDR3 is CAITPTGMNTEAFF. CDR3 DNA: TGTGCCATCACTCCGACAGGGATGAACACTGAAGCTTTCTTT.

The J gene is TRBJ2-3, the V gene TRBV9, with 8 bases fitting TRBD2. This CDR3 has 15 residues. V lost 3 bases, J lost 2 bases, and 5 bases stayed unmatched. Germline values: CDR1 SGDLS, CDR2 YYNGEE. This CDR3 reads CASSAGTSNTDTQYF. The CDR3 DNA reads as TGTGCCAGCAGCGCCGGGACTAGTAACACAGATACGCAGTATTTT.

The J gene is TRBJ2-1, the V gene TRBV7-6; 13 nucleotides match TRBD2. The CDR3 spans 15 residues. The germline CDR1 and CDR2 sequences are SGHVS and FNYEAQ. Unmatched junction bases numbered 5, after V lost 5 bases and J lost 7 bases. The CDR3 region is CASSPRTSGGNEQFF. The CDR3 DNA follows: TGTGCCAGCAGCCCAAGGACTAGCGGGGGAAATGAGCAGTTCTTC. Based on the CDR3 plus reference TRBV7-6 and TRBJ2-1, the full variable domain is GAGVSQSPRYKVTKRGQDVALRCDPISGHVSLYWYRQALGQGPEFLTYFNYEAQQDKSGLPNDRFSAERPEGSISTLTIQRTEQRDSAMYRCASSPRTSGGNEQFFGPGTRLTVL.

The chain combines TRBV7-9 with TRBJ2-2; no definite D call. This CDR3 has 14 amino acids. The germline CDR1 and CDR2 sequences are SEHNR and FQNEAQ (reference sequence). V lost 5 bases and J 2 bases, leaving 9 bases between the germline ends. The CDR3 is CASSQTGNTGELFF. The CDR3, as DNA: TGTGCCAGCAGCCAGACTGGTAACACCGGGGAGCTGTTTTTT.

This sequence joins TRBV5-6 and TRBJ2-7; D remains unclear. The germline V gene encodes CDR1 SGHDT and CDR2 YYEEEE. V was pared by 0 bases and J by 5 bases, with 6 bases between. CDR3 length equals 12 residues. CDR3 residues: CASSLDANEQYF. The CDR3 DNA sequence: TGTGCCAGCAGCTTGGATGCTAACGAGCAGTACTTC.

The genes are TRBV28 and TRBJ2-1, with D perhaps matching TRBD2 (6 bases). This CDR3 spans 12 amino acids. The germline gives CDR1 MDHEN, CDR2 SYDVKM. V lost 7 bases, J lost 9 bases, and 13 bases lay in between. As DNA, the CDR3 is TGTGCCAGCACTACTCCAGCGGGTGAGCAGTTCTTC. Translating gives CASTTPAGEQFF. Together with reference TRBV28 and TRBJ2-1, the CDR3 gives the full variable domain: DVKVTQSSRYLVKRTGEKVFLECVQDMDHENMFWYRQDPGLGLRLIYFSYDVKMKEKGDIPEGYSVSREKKERFSLILESASTNQTSMYLCASTTPAGEQFFGPGTRLTVL.

V and J are TRBV7-9 and TRBJ2-7; 7 nucleotides match TRBD2. V gave up 5 bases and J gave up 3 bases; unmatched junction bases: 10. The CDR3 runs 15 residues. Germline CDR1 and CDR2: SEHNR and FQNEAQ (reference sequence). This CDR3 is CASSASGRNLYEQYF. DNA for the CDR3: TGTGCCAGCAGCGCTAGCGGAAGAAACCTCTACGAGCAGTACTTC. Variable domain in full (rest from reference TRBV7-9 and TRBJ2-7): DTGVSQNPRHKITKRGQNVTFRCDPISEHNRLYWYRQTLGQGPEFLTYFQNEAQLEKSRLLSDRFSAERPKGSFSTLEIQRTEQGDSAMYLCASSASGRNLYEQYFGPGTRLTVT.

This clone was detected only once. V is TRBV10-3 and J is TRBJ1-2; TRBD1 matches at 7 bases. Germline V gene lookup returns CDR1 ENHRY and CDR2 SYGVKD. V gave up 10 bases and J gave up 0 bases; unmatched junction bases: 8. This CDR3 has 14 residues. This CDR3 reads CATVPGQTNYGYTF. The CDR3 DNA reads as TGTGCCACGGTACCGGGACAGACTAACTATGGCTACACCTTC.

V is TRBV6-4 and J is TRBJ2-3, with TRBD2 identical over 7 bases. V dropped 2 bases and J dropped 1; count of bases not matched to a gene: 0. CDR1 and CDR2 from the germline V gene are MRHNA and SNTAGT. CDR3 length: 14 residues. Here the CDR3 reads CASSDAGGTDTQYF. CDR3 bases: TGTGCCAGCAGTGACGCGGGGGGCACAGATACGCAGTATTTT.

This clone was seen only a few times. V is TRBV11-2 and J is TRBJ2-7; the D gene is possibly TRBD2 (5 bases). Trimming took 3 bases from V and 0 from J, leaving 12 bases between them. CDR1 SGHAT and CDR2 FQNNGV come from the germline V gene. The CDR3 extends over 15 amino acids. CDR3 in DNA: TGTGCCAGCAGCTTGAGGACTCCCCGCTCCTACGAGCAGTACTTC. As protein: CASSLRTPRSYEQYF.

The chain is built from TRBV9 and TRBJ2-5, with 8 bases matching TRBD2. Germline CDR1 is SGDLS and CDR2 is YYNGEE. V lost 0 bases to trimming and J lost 3 bases; unmatched junction nucleotides: 10. The CDR3 extends over 17 amino acids. The CDR3 nucleotides read TGTGCCAGCAGCGTAGGAATTAGCGGGGATTCTGAAGAGACCCAGTACTTC. Translated: CASSVGISGDSEETQYF.

V and J are TRBV2 and TRBJ2-5; D possibly corresponds to TRBD1 (6 bases). The ends were cut back, 5 bases at V and 4 bases at J, with 14 bases in the middle. The germline V gene has CDR1 SNHLY and CDR2 FYNNEI. The CDR3 extends over 14 amino acids. The CDR3 DNA sequence: TGTGCCAGCAGTCCTCCGACAGGTACAGAGACCCAGTACTTC. Translated: CASSPPTGTETQYF.

The J gene is TRBJ2-3, the V gene TRBV9, with 10 bases identical to TRBD2. From germline, CDR1 is SGDLS and CDR2 YYNGEE. The CDR3 sequence is 16 residues long. V was pared by 4 bases and J by 4 bases, with 9 bases of the junction left unmatched. The CDR3: CASSRSGGGRSDTQYF. CDR3 bases: TGTGCCAGCAGCAGGAGCGGGGGGGGCCGGTCAGATACGCAGTATTTT. Filled out from reference TRBV9 and TRBJ2-3, the complete variable domain reads DSGVTQTPKHLITATGQRVTLRCSPRSGDLSVYWYQQSLDQGLQFLIQYYNGEERAKGNILERFSAQQFPDLHSELNLSSLELGDSALYFCASSRSGGGRSDTQYFGPGTRLTVL.

CDR3 nucleotides: TGTGCCAGCAGCTTAGAGTTAGCGGGATTTTACAATGAGCAGTTCTTC. Translation gives CASSLELAGFYNEQFF. The chain is built from TRBV7-6 and TRBJ2-1; TRBD2 aligns across 8 bases. CDR3 length: 16 amino acids. Germline lookup yields CDR1 SGHVS and CDR2 FNYEAQ. With 1 base clipped from V and 4 bases from J, the junction kept 6 bases outside the gene matches.

This clone was seen once. V and J are TRBV5-3 and TRBJ2-1, with a possible D match to TRBD1 (6 bases). TRBV5-3 is known as an ORF, though its function is uncertain. The CDR3 is 17 residues long. V was pared by 4 bases and J by 0 bases, with 17 bases between. The CDR3 bases are TGTGCCAGAAGCCCTTATGGGGGCGGAAGCTCCTACAATGAGCAGTTCTTC. Translation: CARSPYGGGSSYNEQFF.

This clone was observed a few times. As DNA, the CDR3 is TGTGCCAGCAGTCACAGGGGCTCACCCCTCCACTTT. The encoded protein is CASSHRGSPLHF. The chain carries TRBV5-4 and TRBJ1-6; the match to TRBD1 covers 7 bases. Germline CDR1 reads SGHNT; CDR2 reads YYREEE (reference sequence). The CDR3 consists of 12 residues. Unmatched junction bases numbered 3, after V lost 5 bases and J lost 10 bases. The whole variable domain, filled in from reference TRBV5-4 and TRBJ1-6, reads ETGVTQSPTHLIKTRGQQVTLRCSSQSGHNTVSWYQQALGQGPQFIFQYYREEENGRGNFPPRFSGLQFPNYSSELNVNALELDDSALYLCASSHRGSPLHFGNGTRLTVT.

The J gene is TRBJ2-7, the V gene TRBV4-1, with no clear D. The V end was cut by 0 bases, the J end by 0 bases, with 6 bases between. CDR3 length: 14 residues. The germline CDR1 and CDR2 sequences are MGHRA and YSYEKL. CDR3 sequence (DNA): TGCGCCAGCAGCCAAGATGGCATCTCCTACGAGCAGTACTTC. Its protein product is CASSQDGISYEQYF.

This rearrangement joins TRBV19 to TRBJ1-5; TRBD1 might be the D (5 bases). The germline V gene has CDR1 LNHDA and CDR2 SQIVND (reference sequence). The CDR3 covers 15 residues. Deletions cut 5 bases from V and 6 bases from J, with 17 bases between. The CDR3 region has the DNA TGTGCCAGTAGTGTCCAGGGAGGTCTGGGTCAGCCCCAGCATTTT. It is translated as CASSVQGGLGQPQHF. The variable domain in full, completed from reference TRBV19 and TRBJ1-5, reads DGGITQSPKYLFRKEGQNVTLSCEQNLNHDAMYWYRQDPGQGLRLIYYSQIVNDFQKGDIAEGYSVSREKKESFPLTVTSAQKNPTAFYLCASSVQGGLGQPQHFGDGTRLSIL.

This clone was detected once. The chain uses TRBV4-2 and TRBJ2-7; 7 positions agree with TRBD2. The CDR3 contains 16 residues. In germline, CDR1 is LGHNA, CDR2 YNFKEQ. The V and J ends lost 4 bases and 6 bases, in that order; junction bases with no gene match: 15. In nucleotides, the CDR3 is TGTGCCAGCAGCCCCATAGAGGGAGGGCCCCTCGGCGAGCAGTACTTC. Translating gives CASSPIEGGPLGEQYF.

This clone was counted a single time. The chain recombines TRBV10-3 with TRBJ1-1; tentatively, D is TRBD1 (5 bases). From germline, CDR1 is ENHRY and CDR2 SYGVKD. The CDR3 is made up of 15 amino acids. The V gene lost 4 bases and the J gene lost 1 base, with 13 bases spanning the gap. The CDR3 reads CAISGGPGPNTEAFF. The CDR3 DNA reads as TGTGCCATCAGTGGTGGCCCAGGGCCGAACACTGAAGCTTTCTTT.

This chain links TRBV7-9 with TRBJ1-2; D might be TRBD1 (5 bases). In germline, CDR1 is SEHNR, CDR2 FQNEAQ (reference sequence). The V end was cut by 7 bases, the J end by 4 bases, with 16 bases between. The CDR3 contains 14 residues. The CDR3 sequence: CASTVVGAPYGYTF. CDR3 nucleotides: TGTGCCAGCACCGTTGTTGGGGCCCCCTATGGCTACACCTTC.

CDR3: CASSYRGAEQFF. CDR3 nucleotide sequence: TGTGCCAGCAGCTACAGGGGGGCTGAGCAGTTCTTC. V is TRBV7-9 and J is TRBJ2-1; TRBD1 aligns across 8 bases. From germline, CDR1 is SEHNR and CDR2 FQNEAQ (reference sequence). V shed 4 bases and J 9 bases; nucleotides not matched to a gene: 2. The CDR3 has 12 amino acids.

V usage is TRBV10-1 and J usage is TRBJ2-5; D ambiguous. The J call may be mistaken, given a closer DNA end match to TRBJ2-7. The CDR3 runs 12 residues. The germline V gene has CDR1 WNHNN and CDR2 SYGVQD (reference sequence). CDR3 in DNA: TGCGCCAGCAGTGACAACTCCTACGAGCAGTACTTC. It translates to CASSDNSYEQYF.

This clone came up once. The chain employs TRBV9 and TRBJ1-1, with TRBD1 matching over 7 bases. CDR3 length: 15 residues. With V trimmed by 3 bases and J by 1 base, 6 bases remained unmatched. Per the germline V gene, CDR1 is SGDLS and CDR2 is YYNGEE. CDR3 DNA sequence: TGTGCCAGCAGCGCCCCGAAGGGGGCGAACACTGAAGCTTTCTTT. Its translation: CASSAPKGANTEAFF. Variable domain in full (rest from reference TRBV9 and TRBJ1-1): DSGVTQTPKHLITATGQRVTLRCSPRSGDLSVYWYQQSLDQGLQFLIQYYNGEERAKGNILERFSAQQFPDLHSELNLSSLELGDSALYFCASSAPKGANTEAFFGQGTRLTVV.

The chain employs TRBV7-9 and TRBJ2-5; 9 nucleotides line up with TRBD2. CDR1 SEHNR and CDR2 FQNEAQ come from the germline V gene (reference sequence). Trimming removed 1 base from V and 1 base from J; junction bases left unmatched: 4. The length of the CDR3 is 16 residues. This CDR3 reads CASSLGSGGLQETQYF. CDR3 DNA: TGTGCCAGCAGCTTAGGGAGCGGGGGGCTCCAAGAGACCCAGTACTTC.

This clone was observed a single time. The chain couples TRBV6-1 to TRBJ2-2; 7 bases match TRBD1. Germline V CDR1 and CDR2: MNHNS, SASEGT. The junction had 14 bases not matched to a gene; V was cut back by 4 bases and J by 6 bases. The CDR3 extends over 17 amino acids. CDR3 bases: TGTGCCAGCAGTGGCAACCTTAGGGGGCAGGTAGCCGGGGAGCTGTTTTTT. Residues: CASSGNLRGQVAGELFF.

The chain carries TRBV6-5 and TRBJ1-2, with 8 bases lining up with TRBD1. Germline V gives CDR1 MNHEY, CDR2 SVGAGI. This CDR3 is 14 amino acids long. The junction had 4 bases not matched to a gene; V was cut back by 2 bases and J by 5 bases. CDR3 sequence: CASSYGQGAYGYTF. The CDR3 DNA reads as TGTGCCAGCAGTTACGGACAGGGAGCTTATGGCTACACCTTC.

The chain is built from TRBV15 and TRBJ1-2; 7 nucleotides agree with TRBD1. Germline CDR1 reads LNHNV; CDR2 reads YYDKDF (reference sequence). This CDR3 spans 15 amino acids. The V and J ends lost 3 bases and 2 bases, in that order; junction bases with no gene match: 6. CDR3 sequence: CATSSEGAPNYGYTF. The CDR3 nucleotides are TGTGCCACCAGCAGCGAGGGGGCCCCCAACTATGGCTACACCTTC.

This clone was seen a few times. V usage is TRBV6-1 and J usage is TRBJ2-2; tentatively, D is TRBD1 (6 bases). This CDR3 contains 13 residues. Per the germline V gene, CDR1 is MNHNS and CDR2 is SASEGT. Trimming removed 4 bases from V and 3 bases from J, with 6 bases in between. CDR3 loop: CASSGTDTGELFF. CDR3 in DNA: TGTGCCAGCAGTGGGACAGACACCGGGGAGCTGTTTTTT.

The chain employs TRBV18 and TRBJ2-7; a possible D gene is TRBD1 (6 bases). Between the trimmed V and J ends, which lost 5 bases and 6 bases, there was a span of 17 bases. This CDR3 has 14 amino acids. Looked up from germline, CDR1 is KGHSH and CDR2 is LQKENI. Here the CDR3 DNA reads TGTGCCAGCTCATCTAGTGGCAGGGGCCTCGAGCAGTACTTC. Translating it yields CASSSSGRGLEQYF.

J is TRBJ2-7 and V is TRBV5-4; possible D gene TRBD1, 6 bases. The V gene's germline CDR1 is SGHNT and CDR2 YYREEE (reference sequence). This CDR3 is built from 14 residues. Deletions cut 0 bases from V and 5 bases from J, with 12 bases between. CDR3 nucleotide sequence: TGTGCCAGCAGCTTGGTGGGGGCGTTCGACGAGCAGTACTTC. The encoded protein is CASSLVGAFDEQYF. The full variable domain, rest sourced from reference TRBV5-4 and TRBJ2-7, is ETGVTQSPTHLIKTRGQQVTLRCSSQSGHNTVSWYQQALGQGPQFIFQYYREEENGRGNFPPRFSGLQFPNYSSELNVNALELDDSALYLCASSLVGAFDEQYFGPGTRLTVT.

CDR3 region: CAISGISGTSGTDTQYF. CDR3 coding DNA: TGTGCCATCAGTGGGATCTCCGGGACTAGCGGCACAGATACGCAGTATTTT. This chain uses TRBV10-3 with TRBJ2-3; 10 positions match TRBD2. The trim removed 4 bases at V and 1 base at J, leaving 8 bases unmatched. This CDR3 contains 17 residues. Germline assignment: CDR1 ENHRY and CDR2 SYGVKD.